A selection of T cell receptor beta chains follows, all from one sample in a study of T cell responses to AZD1222 COVID-19 vaccine. TCRdb keeps only in-frame clones here, not all; method: immunoSEQ multiplex PCR. The sample lists tens of thousands of clones, around 90% occurring once. Sequenced material: peripheral blood, taken on day 0 of AZD1222 vaccination. The receptors stem from an adult in good health. Each CDR3 is given with its conserved first and last residue. The D gene is left open where the match is weak.

j_gene,v_gene,d_gene,CDR3aa,CDR3nt
TRBJ2-3,TRBV5-1,NA,CASSLVAALTDTQYF,TGCGCCAGCAGCTTGGTGGCAGCCCTCACAGATACGCAGTATTTT
TRBJ1-1,TRBV2,NA,CASSEARAFF,TGTGCCAGCAGTGAAGCAAGGGCTTTCTTT
TRBJ1-2,TRBV20-1,NA,CSASTENYGYTF,TGCAGTGCTAGTACAGAAAACTATGGCTACACCTTC
TRBJ2-1,TRBV9,NA,CASSRAPALFNEQFF,TGTGCCAGCAGCCGCGCCCCAGCTTTGTTCAATGAGCAGTTCTTC
TRBJ1-5,TRBV21-1,NA,CASSTSSGTTEYSNQPQHF,TGTGCCAGCAGCACCTCCTCCGGGACAACCGAATATAGCAATCAGCCCCAGCATTTT
TRBJ1-2,TRBV10-2,NA,CASSESRGYYGYTF,TGCGCCAGCAGTGAGTCTAGGGGGTACTATGGCTACACCTTC
TRBJ1-1,TRBV20-1,NA,CSASTRMNTEAFF,TGCAGTGCTAGTACACGGATGAACACTGAAGCTTTCTTT
TRBJ2-3,TRBV7-2,NA,CASSLEARKGTDTQYF,TGTGCCAGCAGCTTAGAAGCCAGAAAGGGCACAGATACGCAGTATTTT
TRBJ1-1,TRBV25-1,TRBD1,CASSPTGINTEAFF,TGTGCCAGCAGCCCGACAGGGATAAACACTGAAGCTTTCTTT
TRBJ2-7,TRBV2,TRBD1,CASSERQGITEQYF,TGTGCCAGCAGTGAAAGACAGGGGATAACCGAGCAGTACTTC
TRBJ1-2,TRBV2,NA,CASSSRNYGYTF,TGTGCCAGCAGTAGCAGAAACTATGGCTACACCTTC